A selection of T cell receptor beta chains follows, all from one sample in a study of T cell repertoires in cytomegalovirus infection. Each CDR3 protein is one row after TCRdb ran MiXCR on the reads. This sample carries over 450,000 distinct CDR3 sequences, about 11% of them seen once, and the ten largest clones take roughly a tenth. Specimen: PBMCs. These receptors all come from a human donor in good health (CMV status not recorded). Some clones in this sample may be carry-over from other donors' samples. Each CDR3 is given without its conserved first and last residue. A D gene is named only where the DNA matches it firmly.

v_gene: TRBV3-1
d_gene: .
CDR3aa: ASSEPYADSPLH

v_gene: TRBV7-2
d_gene: .
CDR3aa: ASSLERGSSYNEQF

v_gene: TRBV7-6
d_gene: TRBD2
CDR3aa: ASSWGGEQY

v_gene: TRBV7-9
d_gene: TRBD1
CDR3aa: ASSTPTGHEQY

v_gene: TRBV7-8
d_gene: TRBD1
CDR3aa: ASSLRGQDTGELF

v_gene: TRBV27
d_gene: .
CDR3aa: ASSRYREIAGANVLT

v_gene: TRBV5-6
d_gene: TRBD2
CDR3aa: ASSGPGLAGGPLSLEQF

v_gene: TRBV12-3/TRBV12-4
d_gene: TRBD2
CDR3aa: ASRLGSGGAGETQY

v_gene: TRBV20-1
d_gene: TRBD1
CDR3aa: SATRGPSNYGYT

v_gene: TRBV29-1
d_gene: .
CDR3aa: SVESDRRYGYT

v_gene: TRBV7-3
d_gene: .
CDR3aa: ASSGSRYTEAF

v_gene: TRBV5-5
d_gene: .
CDR3aa: ASSLRFVARGMNTEAF

v_gene: TRBV7-9
d_gene: TRBD1
CDR3aa: ASSAGQGRESVEAF

v_gene: TRBV7-2
d_gene: .
CDR3aa: ASSLEVGLYEQF

v_gene: TRBV7-2
d_gene: TRBD2
CDR3aa: ASSLPLGRGTPYEQY

v_gene: TRBV7-8
d_gene: .
CDR3aa: ASSLGAAKNIQY

v_gene: TRBV5-1
d_gene: .
CDR3aa: ASSIGGSNEKLF

v_gene: TRBV6-6
d_gene: TRBD2
CDR3aa: ASSYSPSGRLYNEQF

v_gene: TRBV6-1
d_gene: TRBD1
CDR3aa: ASRGTGGKNSPLH

v_gene: TRBV12-3/TRBV12-4
d_gene: TRBD2
CDR3aa: ASSGEREGNEQF

v_gene: TRBV11-2
d_gene: TRBD1
CDR3aa: ASSPGQGSVEQY

v_gene: TRBV9
d_gene: .
CDR3aa: ASSVTGANTGELF

v_gene: TRBV7-8
d_gene: .
CDR3aa: ASSSQGFGYEQY

v_gene: TRBV20-1
d_gene: TRBD1
CDR3aa: SARPDRAETQY

v_gene: TRBV7-3
d_gene: TRBD2
CDR3aa: ASSSGLAAQETQY

v_gene: TRBV7-9
d_gene: TRBD2
CDR3aa: ASSSSSGAGNEQF

v_gene: TRBV5-5
d_gene: .
CDR3aa: ASSFSSMNTEAF

v_gene: TRBV6-1
d_gene: .
CDR3aa: ASSETGQSYEQY

v_gene: TRBV5-4
d_gene: .
CDR3aa: ASSWGESNGYT

v_gene: TRBV7-3
d_gene: TRBD1
CDR3aa: ASSLRTGRNTGELF

v_gene: TRBV19
d_gene: TRBD1
CDR3aa: ASSLLWDRGNTGELF

v_gene: TRBV6-2/TRBV6-3
d_gene: .
CDR3aa: ASSYSKQTTDTQY

v_gene: TRBV3-1
d_gene: .
CDR3aa: ASARGILTSENTGELF

v_gene: TRBV28
d_gene: TRBD2
CDR3aa: ASRDVLAGVTDTQY

v_gene: TRBV28
d_gene: .
CDR3aa: ASRTRWRGREETQY

v_gene: TRBV12-3/TRBV12-4
d_gene: TRBD1
CDR3aa: ASTLKGTVRGYT

v_gene: TRBV28
d_gene: .
CDR3aa: ASSLTGTRHQH

v_gene: TRBV2
d_gene: TRBD2
CDR3aa: ASSVQREVVQF

v_gene: TRBV11-2
d_gene: .
CDR3aa: ASQGGLSSYNEQF

v_gene: TRBV5-1
d_gene: .
CDR3aa: ASSLEVTKETQY

v_gene: TRBV4-2
d_gene: .
CDR3aa: ASSQTREPAYEQY

v_gene: TRBV3-1
d_gene: TRBD2
CDR3aa: ASSSLAGGSTDTQY

v_gene: TRBV7-2
d_gene: TRBD2
CDR3aa: ASRPRFSGRSRYDEQF

v_gene: TRBV18
d_gene: TRBD1
CDR3aa: ASSPDRGRSYNEQF

v_gene: TRBV19
d_gene: .
CDR3aa: ASSIAGTTDTQY

v_gene: TRBV19
d_gene: .
CDR3aa: ASSIAELINEQF

v_gene: TRBV7-2
d_gene: TRBD1
CDR3aa: ASSFSYRGRANEQF

v_gene: TRBV19
d_gene: .
CDR3aa: ASSDSTGEGGPQH

v_gene: TRBV12-5
d_gene: .
CDR3aa: ASGVGTEAF

v_gene: TRBV7-2
d_gene: .
CDR3aa: ASSWGRVNEQF

v_gene: TRBV29-1
d_gene: .
CDR3aa: SVVGLGGVETQY

v_gene: TRBV19
d_gene: TRBD1
CDR3aa: ASSSQGSETQY

v_gene: TRBV5-6
d_gene: .
CDR3aa: ASSSLRGRAAETQY

v_gene: TRBV7-2
d_gene: TRBD2
CDR3aa: ASSLLAGDWTEQF

v_gene: TRBV7-2
d_gene: .
CDR3aa: ASPPGDEQF

v_gene: TRBV5-6
d_gene: TRBD1
CDR3aa: ASSPTGTGNYGYT